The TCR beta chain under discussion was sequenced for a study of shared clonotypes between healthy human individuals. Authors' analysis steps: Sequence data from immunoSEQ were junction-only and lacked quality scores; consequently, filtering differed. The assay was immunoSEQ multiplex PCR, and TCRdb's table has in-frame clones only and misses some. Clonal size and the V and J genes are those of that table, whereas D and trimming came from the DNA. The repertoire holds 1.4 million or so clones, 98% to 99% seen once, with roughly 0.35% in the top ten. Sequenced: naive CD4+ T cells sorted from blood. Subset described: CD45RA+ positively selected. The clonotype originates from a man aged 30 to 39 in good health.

In nucleotides, the CDR3 is TGTGCCAGCAGCTTAGTTAGACAGGGGGGGACCTACACCTTC. Protein: CASSLVRQGGTYTF. The V gene is TRBV7-8, the J gene TRBJ1-2; 9 bases fit TRBD1. CDR1 and CDR2 (germline): SGHVS, FQNEAQ. This CDR3 comprises 14 residues. Losses at the gene ends were 1 base for V and 10 bases for J; bases not matched to a gene: 7. The full variable domain, its missing parts supplied by reference TRBV7-8 and TRBJ1-2, is GAGVSQSPRYKVAKRGQDVALRCDPISGHVSLFWYQQALGQGPEFLTYFQNEAQLDKSGLPSDRFFAERPEGSVSTLKIQRTQQEDSAVYLCASSLVRQGGTYTFGSGTRLTVV.